Reported below is one TCR beta chain. Its antigen remains unidentified. Sequenced on a NextSeq 550. The Human TCR Profiling Kit (MiLaboratory) was used to prepare UMI-labeled 5' RACE TRB cDNA libraries. cDNA synthesis used the entire amount of extracted RNA, and PCR amplification then used the entire amount of cDNA produced. Libraries were prepared in parallel with an identical number of PCR cycles. In the original analysis: MIGEC and MiXCR extracted about 53,000 +/- 10,000 unique UMI-labeled TRB cDNA molecules per library, requiring at least two reads per UMI. Each library averaged around 42,000 +/- 9,900 functional in-frame TRB CDR3 nucleotide clonotypes without stop codons. Diversity metrics, including normalized Shannon-Wiener and Chao1, were computed in VDJtools after downsampling to 5000 UMI-labeled TRB molecules per sample. Clonotype-size-weighted physicochemical properties of the central five CDR3 residues (interaction energy, strength, volume and Kidera factor 4) were computed in VDJtools. TCRdb reprocessed the reads and lists each CDR3 protein sequence as a single entry, with no DNA. TCRdb's processing, not the authors' own work, is the source of the V and J calls. The table kept for this sample lists tens of thousands of distinct CDR3 sequences. 1.1% of the sample is in the top ten clones.

These data are taken from a study of CXCR3-negative and CXCR3-positive naive CD8 T cells (dated by TCRdb to about 2019). Regarding the study in general: In total, about 135 million TRB reads were obtained, or roughly 1.5 +/- 0.3 million reads per library. TRBV-TRBJ cluster analysis included naive subsets from about 5 donors and memory cells from 3 donors. Data from 11 donors, pooled across two independent experiments, went into the diversity and physicochemical repertoire analyses. Broad study findings and their caveats: Comparably high repertoire diversity was found in both naive subsets, whereas much lower repertoire diversity was found in memory CD8+ T cells. Because surface CD5, which has been linked to self-reactivity in mice, was comparable between naive subsets, TCR interaction strength was also inferred from TRB CDR3 physicochemical properties. Within the same donor, TRBV-TRBJ usage looked similar between naive CXCR3-negative and CXCR3-positive cells, but memory cells had distinct patterns. CXCR3 expression partially decreased after cryopreservation, so most assays used freshly isolated PBMCs. TRB CDR3s from CXCR3-positive naive cells showed higher hydrophobicity (lower Kidera factor 4), lower energy, and higher strength and volume indices than CXCR3-negative naive cells.

The CDR3 runs 15 residues from the cysteine to the phenylalanine. The DNA is not on file. Each CD8+ T cell subset was flow-sorted in triplicate, and approximately 280,000 cells per subset were placed directly into RLT lysis buffer. To keep memory contaminants out, a stringent definition of naive CD8+ T cells was applied: CD45RO-CCR7+CD27+CD95-. Standard density gradient centrifugation was used to isolate peripheral blood mononuclear cells from buffy coats. A FACSAria III was used to flow-sort naive CXCR3-negative and CXCR3-positive CD8+ T cells. An RNeasy Mini Kit was used to extract total RNA from the sorted cells.

This receptor was identified in a human donor in good health. Some clones in this sample may be carry-over from other donors' samples. The sequence joins TRBV12-3 or TRBV12-4 to TRBJ2-1. The material sequenced was naive CXCR3- CD8+ T cells from blood. What this sample's cell subset or site label stands for: CD45RO-CCR7+CD27+CD95- naive CD8+ T cells lacking CXCR3 (TNR3-). The CDR3 is CASSISGSSYNEQFF.